A single sample gave rise to the 5 T cell receptor beta chains below, sequenced in a study of OX40 agonist ivuxolimab in advanced cancers. The table came from immunoSEQ multiplex PCR; TCRdb's copy has only in-frame clones and leaves some out. The sample yields approximately 39,000 clones, roughly 87% seen once. The source was CD4+ or CD8+ T cells sorted from blood, collected in a trial of the OX40 agonist ivuxolimab. The receptors were gathered from an adult with an advanced solid tumor such as melanoma, head and neck, liver or kidney cancer.

This chain joins TRBV19 and TRBJ2-2, with 7 bases fitting TRBD1. The junction had 4 bases not matched to a gene; V was cut back by 8 bases and J by 4 bases. CDR1 LNHDA and CDR2 SQIVND come from the germline V gene (reference sequence). There are 13 residues in the CDR3. CDR3 sequence reads: CASRGGPTGELFF. The CDR3 bases are TGTGCCAGTCGAGGGGGCCCCACCGGGGAGCTGTTTTTT.

This chain uses TRBV10-3 with TRBJ2-7, with 11 bases matching TRBD2. The ends lost 9 bases at V and 4 bases at J; junction bases unmatched: 8. The CDR3 is 14 residues long. The V gene's germline CDR1 is ENHRY and CDR2 SYGVKD. The CDR3 nucleotides are TGTGCCATTCGTAGCGGGGGGGCGTCGTACGAGCAGTACTTC. It yields the protein CAIRSGGASYEQYF.

The genes are TRBV5-6 and TRBJ1-3; the D is unclear. The germline gives CDR1 SGHDT, CDR2 YYEEEE. This CDR3 is 13 amino acids long. Trimming pared 5 bases from V and 0 bases from J, leaving 6 bases between. The CDR3 region has the DNA TGTGCCAGCAGGGCCAGCTCTGGAAACACCATATATTTT. It encodes CASRASSGNTIYF.

The CDR3 nucleotides read TGTGCCAGCAGCCCAGGACAGGGACTGACTCACGAGCAGTACTTC. It specifies CASSPGQGLTHEQYF. The V and J genes are TRBV11-3 and TRBJ2-5, with 8 bases lining up with TRBD1. The J call could be wrong; TRBJ2-7 is a better fit for the DNA end. Germline V gene sequence: CDR1 SGHNT, CDR2 YENEEA. The CDR3 spans 15 residues.

A few counts support this clone. The chain links TRBV19 to TRBJ2-2, with D hard to call. Germline lookup yields CDR1 LNHDA and CDR2 SQIVND (reference sequence). The germline V and J ends were trimmed by 3 bases and 3 bases, with 11 bases remaining between them. The CDR3 spans 15 residues. The CDR3 bases are TGTGCCAGTAGTATCGTCCCAGGCTACACCGGGGAGCTGTTTTTT. As protein: CASSIVPGYTGELFF.